Following are 31 T cell receptor beta chains from one sample sequenced in a study of graft-versus-host responses after intestinal transplantation. Some clones are missing from TCRdb's copy, which holds only in-frame ones; the method was immunoSEQ multiplex PCR. The data contain 23,000 or so clones, roughly four fifths of them singletons. These receptors lack a known antigen. The specimen was unstimulated CD8+ T cells sorted from spleen or lymph node cells, collected before transplant. The receptors were sampled from a human donor who was the organ donor for an intestinal transplant.

The chain couples TRBV10-3 to TRBJ2-1; D possibly corresponds to TRBD2 (6 bases). Trimming shortened V by 2 bases and J by 9 bases, and 8 bases separated the two germline ends. This CDR3 contains 12 residues. Germline CDR1 and CDR2: ENHRY and SYGVKD. The CDR3 DNA reads as TGTGCCATCAGTGAGGGGGGGTTTGAGCAGTTCTTC. Protein product: CAISEGGFEQFF.

V and J are TRBV27 and TRBJ1-2; tentative D call: TRBD1 (5 bases). The V end lost 2 bases, the J end lost 5 bases, and 9 bases lay between the germline ends. The CDR3 consists of 13 residues. Germline CDR1 is MNHEY and CDR2 is SMNVEV (reference sequence). The CDR3 region is CASSLGGGYGYTF. The CDR3 DNA is TGTGCCAGCAGTTTAGGCGGGGGGTATGGCTACACCTTC.

The chain is built from TRBV19 and TRBJ2-1; D gene uncertain. CDR3 length: 14 residues. Trimming shortened V by 5 bases and J by 7 bases, and 15 bases separated the two germline ends. Germline V gene sequence: CDR1 LNHDA, CDR2 SQIVND (reference sequence). CDR3 nucleotide sequence: TGTGCCAGTAGTCTAGTGGACCCCGGGAATGAGCAGTTCTTC. This translates into CASSLVDPGNEQFF.

The V gene is TRBV27, the J gene TRBJ1-2; 7 bases agree with TRBD1. After removal of 6 bases from V and 7 bases from J, the junction contained 11 bases not matched to a gene. The CDR3 length is 14 residues. Germline V gene data show CDR1 as MNHEY and CDR2 as SMNVEV (reference sequence). The DNA of the CDR3 is TGTGCCAGCAGCCCGACAGGGCCCCAGGGTGGCTACACCTTC. Translating gives CASSPTGPQGGYTF.

The chain is built from TRBV30 and TRBJ1-3; no definite D call. The CDR3 totals 14 residues. Germline V gene data show CDR1 as GTSNPN and CDR2 as SVGIG (reference sequence). Deletions cut 5 bases from V and 0 bases from J, with 11 bases between. In DNA, the CDR3 is TGTGCCTGGGCGCTAGTAGACTCTGGAAACACCATATATTTT. Its protein is CAWALVDSGNTIYF.

This clone turned up a few times. This chain joins TRBV5-1 and TRBJ1-1; no clear D. V was trimmed by 4 bases and J by 2 bases, leaving 15 bases between them. The CDR3 totals 15 residues. The germline gives CDR1 SGHRS, CDR2 YFSETQ. The CDR3 nucleotides are TGCGCCAGCAGCGGCGCTACAAGTCTTAACACTGAAGCTTTCTTT. Its translation is CASSGATSLNTEAFF.

The chain is built from TRBV11-2 and TRBJ2-7; TRBD2 matches at 7 bases. This CDR3 is 16 amino acids long. V was pared by 2 bases and J by 3 bases, with 10 bases of the junction left unmatched. Germline V CDR1 and CDR2: SGHAT, FQNNGV. DNA of the CDR3: TGTGCCAGCAGCTTACCTCTCGGGACTACTGACTACGAGCAGTACTTC. This gives the protein CASSLPLGTTDYEQYF.

The chain uses TRBV2 and TRBJ1-2; TRBD1 might be the D (6 bases). V lost 6 bases and J lost 5, with 13 bases in between. The germline gives CDR1 SNHLY, CDR2 FYNNEI. The CDR3 contains 13 residues. The CDR3 loop reads CASRPQGSYGYTF. The CDR3 DNA sequence: TGTGCCAGCAGACCGCAGGGGTCTTATGGCTACACCTTC.

The rearrangement links TRBV30 to TRBJ1-1, with a possible D match to TRBD1 (5 bases). This CDR3 comprises 13 residues. V was shortened by 0 bases and J by 2 bases, with 7 bases between the two germline ends. From germline, CDR1 is GTSNPN and CDR2 SVGIG (reference sequence). CDR3 loop: CAWSVGDNTEAFF. The DNA of the CDR3 is TGTGCCTGGAGTGTGGGGGACAACACTGAAGCTTTCTTT.

V is TRBV4-1 and J is TRBJ2-2, with unresolved D. Deletions cut 4 bases from V and 6 bases from J, with 9 bases between. There are 13 residues in the CDR3. CDR1 is MGHRA and CDR2 is YSYEKL in the germline V gene. The DNA of the CDR3 is TGCGCCAGCAGCCTGGACGGGCCCGGGGAGCTGTTTTTT. Translating it yields CASSLDGPGELFF.

The table lists this clone with a few counts. The chain combines TRBV7-2 with TRBJ2-7, with D possibly TRBD1 on 5 matching bases. Trimming removed 3 bases at V and 7 bases at J, with 7 bases between. The CDR3 runs 11 residues. Germline loops: CDR1 SGHTA, CDR2 FQGNSA. CDR3 bases: TGTGCCAGCAGCTTTCCAGGGGAGCAGTACTTC. Translated, it gives CASSFPGEQYF.

A note on this clone: This same CDR3 is encoded by further DNA sequences in the sample. The chain recombines TRBV12-5 with TRBJ2-3, with 8 nucleotides matching TRBD2. V was pared by 4 bases and J by 4 bases, with 10 bases of the junction left unmatched. The CDR3 length is 16 residues. CDR1 is LGHNT and CDR2 is FRNRAP in the germline V gene. The CDR3 DNA sequence: TGTGCTAGTGGTTCGGCTCGCGGGGGGTCGGCAGATACGCAGTATTTT. Amino acid sequence: CASGSARGGSADTQYF.

V usage is TRBV19 and J usage is TRBJ2-7, with a weak D call TRBD2 (5 bases). The germline gives CDR1 LNHDA, CDR2 SQIVND (reference sequence). The CDR3 spans 15 residues. V lost 3 bases and J lost 5, with 17 bases in between. The CDR3: CASSMSSRGLDEQYF. The CDR3 nucleotides are TGTGCCAGTAGTATGAGTAGTAGAGGGCTCGACGAGCAGTACTTC.

This clone has more than one count but fewer than ten. V usage is TRBV6-5 and J usage is TRBJ2-7; TRBD2 matches at 7 bases. The CDR3 spans 15 residues. Trimming cost V 2 bases and J 2 bases; bases outside gene matches: 6. Germline CDR1 is MNHEY and CDR2 is SVGAGI. Here the CDR3 DNA reads TGTGCCAGCAGTTACGGGTCAGGGAGGGCCTACGAGCAGTACTTC. Translated, it gives CASSYGSGRAYEQYF.

Only one count was recorded for this clone. The chain couples TRBV19 to TRBJ2-7; unclear D gene. V was trimmed by 8 bases and J by 1 base, leaving 3 bases between them. The germline CDR1 and CDR2 sequences are LNHDA and SQIVND (reference sequence). The CDR3 covers 10 residues. CDR3 nucleotide sequence: TGTGCCAGTGGGTCCTACGAGCAGTACTTC. Its translation is CASGSYEQYF.

The chain recombines TRBV2 with TRBJ1-2; a weak D match, TRBD1 (6 bases). This CDR3 contains 13 residues. Germline-derived CDR1 and CDR2 are SNHLY and FYNNEI. Trimming pared 11 bases from V and 3 bases from J, leaving 16 bases between. The CDR3 spells CAARQGGHYGYTF. In DNA, the CDR3 is TGTGCCGCCCGTCAAGGGGGTCACTATGGCTACACCTTC.

DNA for the CDR3: TGCGCCAGCAGCCACAGAGTCTCAGGAGATGGCACAGATACGCAGTATTTT. It is translated as CASSHRVSGDGTDTQYF. The rearrangement joins TRBV4-3 to TRBJ2-3; D not resolved. The CDR3 has 17 residues. The germline V gene encodes CDR1 LGHNA and CDR2 YSLEER. V was clipped by 3 bases and J by 1 base, with 17 bases between them.

The chain recombines TRBV7-9 with TRBJ2-1, with D perhaps TRBD2 (6 bases). The CDR3 totals 16 residues. CDR1 is SEHNR and CDR2 is FQNEAQ in the germline V gene (reference sequence). Between the trimmed V and J ends, which lost 5 bases and 5 bases, there was a span of 19 bases. CDR3 residues: CASSPRTTPEDNEQFF. For the CDR3, the DNA is TGTGCCAGCAGCCCACGGACTACCCCGGAGGACAATGAGCAGTTCTTC.

The chain joins TRBV4-1 to TRBJ2-1; no clear D gene. There are 14 residues in the CDR3. V lost 1 base to trimming and J lost 3 bases, with 7 bases between them. Germline loops: CDR1 MGHRA, CDR2 YSYEKL. In nucleotides, the CDR3 is TGCGCCAGCAGCCAAGCCCCAGGCTACAATGAGCAGTTCTTC. As protein: CASSQAPGYNEQFF.

There are a few counts of this clone. The genes are TRBV6-5 and TRBJ2-7, with 12 bases fitting TRBD2. This CDR3 is built from 15 residues. The V and J ends lost 6 bases and 1 base, in that order; junction bases with no gene match: 4. Germline V lookup: CDR1 MNHEY, CDR2 SVGAGI. The CDR3 DNA reads TGTGCCAGCAGCACACTAGCGGGGGGATCCTACGAGCAGTACTTC. Translation: CASSTLAGGSYEQYF.

This clone occurred a few times. The chain links TRBV2 to TRBJ2-2; 11 positions agree with TRBD1. The CDR3 contains 14 residues. V dropped 11 bases and J dropped 3; count of bases not matched to a gene: 5. From germline, CDR1 is SNHLY and CDR2 FYNNEI. The CDR3 reads CAPGQGADTGELFF. The CDR3 nucleotides are TGTGCCCCCGGACAGGGGGCGGACACCGGGGAGCTGTTTTTT.

The CDR3 DNA reads as TGTGCCAGCAGTCCCATCCAGGGTGGGTTGGATGGCTACACCTTC. It specifies CASSPIQGGLDGYTF. The chain has TRBV6-5 and TRBJ1-2; D is perhaps TRBD1 (5 bases). Germline CDR1 MNHEY, CDR2 SVGAGI. The CDR3 is 15 amino acids. V was shortened by 5 bases and J by 6 bases, with 19 bases between the two germline ends.

The gene calls are TRBV7-9 and TRBJ2-7, with a possible D match to TRBD2 (5 bases). Germline lookup yields CDR1 SEHNR and CDR2 FQNEAQ (reference sequence). Trimming removed 5 bases from V and 0 bases from J, with 5 bases in between. The CDR3 totals 12 residues. The CDR3 bases are TGTGCCAGCAGCGGGAGCTCCTACGAGCAGTACTTC. Encoded protein: CASSGSSYEQYF.

This clone has more than one count but fewer than ten. This sequence joins TRBV11-3 and TRBJ2-5; 7 bases line up with TRBD1. The CDR3 has 14 residues. Trimming at V came to 6 bases and at J to 5 bases, leaving 9 bases not matched to a gene. Germline CDR1 SGHNT, CDR2 YENEEA. CDR3 nucleotides: TGTGCCAGCAGTCAACAGGGGATCCGGGAGACCCAGTACTTC. Protein: CASSQQGIRETQYF.

This clone was recorded a few times. The chain has TRBV4-3 and TRBJ2-3; no firm D call. From germline, CDR1 is LGHNA and CDR2 YSLEER. The CDR3 sequence is 15 residues long. Trimming cost V 0 bases and J 6 bases, with 13 bases left between them. CDR3 sequence reads: CASSQESHSIDTQYF. The CDR3, as DNA: TGCGCCAGCAGCCAAGAGTCCCACAGCATTGATACGCAGTATTTT.

The chain combines TRBV27 with TRBJ2-7; D possibly corresponds to TRBD1 (6 bases). V lost 0 bases and J 3 bases, leaving 9 bases between the germline ends. Germline V gene sequence: CDR1 MNHEY, CDR2 SMNVEV (reference sequence). The CDR3 runs to 14 residues. DNA for the CDR3: TGTGCCAGCAGTTTATCCCGGGACAACTACGAGCAGTACTTC. Amino acids: CASSLSRDNYEQYF.

The V gene is TRBV5-1, the J gene TRBJ2-3; no clear D gene. The CDR3 covers 15 residues. Germline CDR1 and CDR2: SGHRS and YFSETQ. V was trimmed by 4 bases and J by 1 base, leaving 13 bases between them. The CDR3 is CASSPDLSGTDTQYF. The CDR3 nucleotides read TGCGCCAGCAGCCCGGACCTTTCCGGCACAGATACGCAGTATTTT.

The chain combines TRBV7-9 with TRBJ2-3, with D possibly being TRBD1 (6 bases). The CDR3 extends over 16 amino acids. Between the trimmed V and J ends, which lost 7 bases and 4 bases, there was a span of 21 bases. Germline V gene data show CDR1 as SEHNR and CDR2 as FQNEAQ (reference sequence). This CDR3 is CASTLTNRVSPDTQYF. The DNA of the CDR3 is TGTGCCAGCACCCTAACGAACAGGGTCTCACCAGATACGCAGTATTTT.

This chain uses TRBV4-3 with TRBJ1-3; D gene uncertain. Trimming shortened V by 1 base and J by 4 bases, and 11 bases separated the two germline ends. Per germline, CDR1 LGHNA and CDR2 YSLEER. The CDR3 is 15 amino acids. The chain's CDR3 is CASSQGSADGNTIYF. In nucleotides, the CDR3 is TGCGCCAGCAGCCAAGGGTCGGCAGACGGAAACACCATATATTTT.

This clone showed up just a few times. This chain links TRBV27 with TRBJ2-7; 10 nucleotides match TRBD2. Losses at the gene ends were 5 bases for V and 4 bases for J; bases not matched to a gene: 11. The CDR3 runs 16 residues. Germline-derived CDR1 and CDR2 are MNHEY and SMNVEV (reference sequence). CDR3 DNA: TGTGCCAGCAGTCCATCTAGCGGGAGTTTTATGTACGAGCAGTACTTC. Translation gives CASSPSSGSFMYEQYF.

The chain combines TRBV2 with TRBJ2-1; 7 bases are a match to TRBD2. J was trimmed by 7 bases and V by 4 bases; bases with no gene match: 7. There are 14 residues in the CDR3. Looked up from germline, CDR1 is SNHLY and CDR2 is FYNNEI. CDR3 in amino acids: CASSATGGGNEQFF. CDR3 sequence (DNA): TGTGCCAGCAGTGCGACGGGAGGAGGTAATGAGCAGTTCTTC. Full variable domain (missing parts from reference TRBV2 and TRBJ2-1): EPEVTQTPSHQVTQMGQEVILRCVPISNHLYFYWYRQILGQKVEFLVSFYNNEISEKSEIFDDQFSVERPDGSNFTLKIRSTKLEDSAMYFCASSATGGGNEQFFGPGTRLTVL.